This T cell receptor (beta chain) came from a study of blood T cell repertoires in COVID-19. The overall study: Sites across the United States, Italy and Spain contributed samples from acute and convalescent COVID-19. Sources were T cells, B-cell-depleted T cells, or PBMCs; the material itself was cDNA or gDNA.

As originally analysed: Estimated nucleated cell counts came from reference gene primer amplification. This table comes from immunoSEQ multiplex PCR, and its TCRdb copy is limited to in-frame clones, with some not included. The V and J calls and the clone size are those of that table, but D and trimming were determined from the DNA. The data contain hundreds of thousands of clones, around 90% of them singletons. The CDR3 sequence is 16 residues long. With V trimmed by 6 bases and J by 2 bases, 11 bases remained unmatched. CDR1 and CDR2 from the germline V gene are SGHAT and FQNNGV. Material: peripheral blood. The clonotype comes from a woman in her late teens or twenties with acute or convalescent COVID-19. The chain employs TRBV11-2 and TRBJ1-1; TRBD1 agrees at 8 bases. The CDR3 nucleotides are TGTGCCAGCAGATCTCACACAGGGGGAACAAACACTGAAGCTTTCTTT. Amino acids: CASRSHTGGTNTEAFF. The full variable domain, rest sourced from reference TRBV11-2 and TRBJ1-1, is EAGVAQSPRYKIIEKRQSVAFWCNPISGHATLYWYQQILGQGPKLLIQFQNNGVVDDSQLPKDRFSAERLKGVDSTLKIQPAKLEDSAVYLCASRSHTGGTNTEAFFGQGTRLTVV.